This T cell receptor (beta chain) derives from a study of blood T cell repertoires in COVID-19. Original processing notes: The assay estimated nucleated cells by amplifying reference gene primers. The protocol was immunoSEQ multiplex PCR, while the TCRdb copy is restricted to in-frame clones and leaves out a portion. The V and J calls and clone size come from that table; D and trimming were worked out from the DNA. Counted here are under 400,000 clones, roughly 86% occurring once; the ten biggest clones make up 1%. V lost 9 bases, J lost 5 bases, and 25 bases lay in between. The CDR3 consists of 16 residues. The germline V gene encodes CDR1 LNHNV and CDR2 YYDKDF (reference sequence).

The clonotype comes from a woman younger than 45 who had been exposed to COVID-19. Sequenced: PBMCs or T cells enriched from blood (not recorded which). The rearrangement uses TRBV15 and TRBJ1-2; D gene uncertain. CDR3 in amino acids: CATRKTPLDGGYGYTF. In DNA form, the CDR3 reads TGTGCCACACGAAAAACCCCCCTAGACGGAGGGTATGGCTACACCTTC.